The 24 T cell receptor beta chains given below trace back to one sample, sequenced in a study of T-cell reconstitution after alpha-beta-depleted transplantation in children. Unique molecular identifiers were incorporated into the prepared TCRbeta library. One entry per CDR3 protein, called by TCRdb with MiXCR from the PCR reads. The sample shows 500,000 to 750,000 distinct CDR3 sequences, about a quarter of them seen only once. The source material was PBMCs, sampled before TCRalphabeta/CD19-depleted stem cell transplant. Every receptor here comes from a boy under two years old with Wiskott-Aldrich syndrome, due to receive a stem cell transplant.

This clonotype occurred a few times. CDR3 in amino acids: CASSSRGEGTGELFF. The CDR3 DNA reads as TGCGCCAGCAGCTCGAGGGGTGAGGGCACCGGGGAGCTGTTTTTT. The genes are TRBV5-1 and TRBJ2-2; the D call may be TRBD1 or TRBD2 (5 bases each). Germline assignment: CDR1 SGHRS and CDR2 YFSETQ. Trimming removed 3 bases from V and 4 bases from J, with 13 bases in between. The CDR3 is 15 amino acids.

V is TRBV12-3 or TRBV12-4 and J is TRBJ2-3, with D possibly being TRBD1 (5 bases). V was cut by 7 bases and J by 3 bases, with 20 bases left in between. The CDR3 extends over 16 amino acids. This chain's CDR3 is CASTPSRSRATDTQYF. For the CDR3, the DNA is TGTGCCAGCACCCCATCTAGGTCCAGGGCAACAGATACGCAGTATTTT.

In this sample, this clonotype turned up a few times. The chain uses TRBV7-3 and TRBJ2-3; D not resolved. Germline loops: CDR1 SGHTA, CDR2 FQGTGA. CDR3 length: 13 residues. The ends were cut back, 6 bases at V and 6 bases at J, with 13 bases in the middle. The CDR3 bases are TGTGCCAGCAGTTCAGTTCCCAGGGATACGCAGTATTTT. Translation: CASSSVPRDTQYF.

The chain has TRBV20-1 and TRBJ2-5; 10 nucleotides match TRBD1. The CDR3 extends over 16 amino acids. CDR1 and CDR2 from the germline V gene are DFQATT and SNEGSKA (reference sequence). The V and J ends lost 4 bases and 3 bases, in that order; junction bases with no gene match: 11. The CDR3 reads CSATPPTGTGEETQYF. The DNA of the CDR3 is TGCAGTGCTACTCCTCCGACCGGGACAGGGGAAGAGACCCAGTACTTC.

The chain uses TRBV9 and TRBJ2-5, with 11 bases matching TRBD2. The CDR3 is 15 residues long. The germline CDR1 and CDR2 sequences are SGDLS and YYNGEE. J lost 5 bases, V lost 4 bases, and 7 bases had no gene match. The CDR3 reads CASSNLAGGVETQYF. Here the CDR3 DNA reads TGTGCCAGCAGCAATCTAGCGGGAGGTGTGGAGACCCAGTACTTC.

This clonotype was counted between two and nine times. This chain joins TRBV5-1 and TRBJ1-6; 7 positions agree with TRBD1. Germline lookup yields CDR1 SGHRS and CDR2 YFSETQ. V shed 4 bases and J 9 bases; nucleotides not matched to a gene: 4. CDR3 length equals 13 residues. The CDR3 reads CASSVRQGSPLHF. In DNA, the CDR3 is TGCGCCAGCAGCGTGCGACAGGGTTCACCCCTCCACTTT. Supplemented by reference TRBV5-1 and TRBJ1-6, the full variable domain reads KAGVTQTPRYLIKTRGQQVTLSCSPISGHRSVSWYQQTPGQGLQFLFEYFSETQRNKGNFPGRFSGRQFSNSRSEMNVSTLELGDSALYLCASSVRQGSPLHFGNGTRLTVT.

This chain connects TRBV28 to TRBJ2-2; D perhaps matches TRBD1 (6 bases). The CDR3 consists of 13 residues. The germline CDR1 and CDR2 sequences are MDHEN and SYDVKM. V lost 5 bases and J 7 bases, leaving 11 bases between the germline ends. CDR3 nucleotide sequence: TGTGCCAGCAGTGTTCAGGGGATCGGGGAGCTGTTTTTT. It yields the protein CASSVQGIGELFF.

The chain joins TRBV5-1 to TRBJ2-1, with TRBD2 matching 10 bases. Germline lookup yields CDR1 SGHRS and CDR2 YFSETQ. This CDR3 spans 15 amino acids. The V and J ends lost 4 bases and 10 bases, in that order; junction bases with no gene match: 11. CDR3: CASSIGLAASTEQFF. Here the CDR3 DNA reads TGCGCCAGCAGCATAGGACTAGCGGCATCTACCGAGCAGTTCTTC.

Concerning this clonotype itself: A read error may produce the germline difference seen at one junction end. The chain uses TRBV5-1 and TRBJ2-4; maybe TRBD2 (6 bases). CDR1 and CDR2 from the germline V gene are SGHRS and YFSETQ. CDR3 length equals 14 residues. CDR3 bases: TGCGCCAGCAGCTTGGGCAGGGCGGGAAACAGTCAGTACTTC. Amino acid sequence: CASSLGRAGNSQYF.

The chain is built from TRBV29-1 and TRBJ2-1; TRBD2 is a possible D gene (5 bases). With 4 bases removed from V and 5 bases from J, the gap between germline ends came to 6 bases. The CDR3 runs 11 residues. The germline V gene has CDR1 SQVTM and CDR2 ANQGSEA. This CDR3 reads CSVGRNNEQFF. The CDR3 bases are TGCAGCGTTGGGAGGAACAATGAGCAGTTCTTC.

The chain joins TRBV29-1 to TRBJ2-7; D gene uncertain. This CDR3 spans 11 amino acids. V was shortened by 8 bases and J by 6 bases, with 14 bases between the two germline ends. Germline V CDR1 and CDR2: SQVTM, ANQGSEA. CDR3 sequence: CSFTHKSEQYF. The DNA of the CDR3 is TGCAGCTTCACCCATAAGAGCGAGCAGTACTTC.

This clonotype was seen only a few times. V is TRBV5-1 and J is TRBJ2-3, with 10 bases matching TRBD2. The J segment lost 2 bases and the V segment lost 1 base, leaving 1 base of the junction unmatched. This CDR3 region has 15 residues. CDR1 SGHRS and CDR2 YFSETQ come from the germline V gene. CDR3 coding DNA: TGCGCCAGCAGCTTGACTAGCGGGAACACAGATACGCAGTATTTT. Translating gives CASSLTSGNTDTQYF.

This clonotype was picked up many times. The CDR3 sequence is CASSFQGANQPQHF. CDR3 in DNA: TGTGCCAGCAGTTTTCAGGGGGCGAACCAGCCCCAGCATTTT. The rearrangement links TRBV28 to TRBJ1-5, with 8 bases matching TRBD1. The CDR3 runs to 14 residues. After removal of 3 bases from V and 7 bases from J, the junction contained 5 bases not matched to a gene. The germline V gene has CDR1 MDHEN and CDR2 SYDVKM.

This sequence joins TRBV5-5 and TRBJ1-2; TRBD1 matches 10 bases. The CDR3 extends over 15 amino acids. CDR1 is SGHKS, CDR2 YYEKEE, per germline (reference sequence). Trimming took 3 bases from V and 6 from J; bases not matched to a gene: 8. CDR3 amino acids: CASSSRDRGMNGYTF. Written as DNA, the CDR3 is TGTGCCAGCAGCTCCCGGGACAGGGGTATGAATGGCTACACCTTC. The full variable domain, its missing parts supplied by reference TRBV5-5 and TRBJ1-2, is DAGVTQSPTHLIKTRGQQVTLRCSPISGHKSVSWYQQVLGQGPQFIFQYYEKEERGRGNFPDRFSARQFPNYSSELNVNALLLGDSALYLCASSSRDRGMNGYTFGSGTRLTVV.

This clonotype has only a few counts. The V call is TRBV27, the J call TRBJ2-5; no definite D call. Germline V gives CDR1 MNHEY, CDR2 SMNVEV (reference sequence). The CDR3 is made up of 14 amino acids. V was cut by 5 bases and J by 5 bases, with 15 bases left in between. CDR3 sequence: CASSLTRGSETQYF. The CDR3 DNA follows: TGTGCCAGCAGTCTGACCCGCGGATCGGAGACCCAGTACTTC.

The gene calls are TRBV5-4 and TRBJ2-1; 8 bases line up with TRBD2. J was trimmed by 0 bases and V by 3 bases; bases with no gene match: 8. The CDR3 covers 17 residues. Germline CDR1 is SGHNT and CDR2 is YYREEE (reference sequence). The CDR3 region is CASSSVGRASSYNEQFF. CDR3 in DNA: TGTGCCAGCAGCTCGGTCGGGAGGGCCTCCTCCTACAATGAGCAGTTCTTC.

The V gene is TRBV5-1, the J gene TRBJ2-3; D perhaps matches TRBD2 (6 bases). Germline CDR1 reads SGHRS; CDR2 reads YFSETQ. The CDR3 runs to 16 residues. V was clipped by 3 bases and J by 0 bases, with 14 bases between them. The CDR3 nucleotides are TGCGCCAGCAGCTACCGCGGGACGACTAGCACAGATACGCAGTATTTT. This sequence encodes CASSYRGTTSTDTQYF.

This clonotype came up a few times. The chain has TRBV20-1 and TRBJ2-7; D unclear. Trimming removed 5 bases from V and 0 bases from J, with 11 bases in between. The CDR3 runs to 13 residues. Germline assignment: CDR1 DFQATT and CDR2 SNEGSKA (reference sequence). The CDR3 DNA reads TGCAGTGCTTACATACCGAGCTCCTACGAGCAGTACTTC. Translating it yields CSAYIPSSYEQYF.

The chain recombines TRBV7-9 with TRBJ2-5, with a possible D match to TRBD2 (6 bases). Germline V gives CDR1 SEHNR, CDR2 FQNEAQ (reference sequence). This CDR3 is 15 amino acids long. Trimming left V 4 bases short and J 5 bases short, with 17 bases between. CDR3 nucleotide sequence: TGTGCCAGCAGCTCCGCTGGGGGAGGCGGGGAGACCCAGTACTTC. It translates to CASSSAGGGGETQYF.

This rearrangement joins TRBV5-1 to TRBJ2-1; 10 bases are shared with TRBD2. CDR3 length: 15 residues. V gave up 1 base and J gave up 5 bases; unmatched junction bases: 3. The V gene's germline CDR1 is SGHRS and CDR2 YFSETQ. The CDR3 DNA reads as TGCGCCAGCAGCTTGTCGGGACTAGCGAACAATGAGCAGTTCTTC. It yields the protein CASSLSGLANNEQFF.

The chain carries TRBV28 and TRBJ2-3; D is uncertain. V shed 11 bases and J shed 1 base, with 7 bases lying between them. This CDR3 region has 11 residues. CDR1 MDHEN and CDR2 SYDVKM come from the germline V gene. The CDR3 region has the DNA TGTGCCGCCCACCGCACAGATACGCAGTATTTT. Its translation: CAAHRTDTQYF.

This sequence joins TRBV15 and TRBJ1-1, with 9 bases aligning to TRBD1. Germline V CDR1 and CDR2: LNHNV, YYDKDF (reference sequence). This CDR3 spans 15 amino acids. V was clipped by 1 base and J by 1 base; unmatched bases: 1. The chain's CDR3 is CATSRAGQGNTEAFF. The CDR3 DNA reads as TGTGCCACCAGCAGAGCGGGACAGGGGAACACTGAAGCTTTCTTT.

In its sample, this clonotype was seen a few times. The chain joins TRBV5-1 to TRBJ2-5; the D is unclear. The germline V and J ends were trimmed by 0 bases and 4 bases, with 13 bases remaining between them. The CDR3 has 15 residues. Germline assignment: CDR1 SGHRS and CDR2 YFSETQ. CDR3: CASSLGSGVLETQYF. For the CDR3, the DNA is TGCGCCAGCAGCTTGGGGTCCGGAGTTTTAGAGACCCAGTACTTC.

CDR3 sequence: CASINREVEDTQYF. The CDR3 DNA reads TGCGCCAGCATCAACAGGGAGGTTGAAGATACGCAGTATTTT. The chain is built from TRBV5-1 and TRBJ2-3; the D gene could be TRBD1 or TRBD2 (6 bases each). This CDR3 has 14 amino acids. V was clipped by 6 bases and J by 5 bases, with 16 bases between them. Germline assignment: CDR1 SGHRS and CDR2 YFSETQ.